The 8 T cell receptor beta chains below all came from one sample that was sequenced in a study of response to subunit inactivated influenza vaccine. TCRdb reprocessed the RT-PCR reads via MiXCR and lists one record per CDR3 protein. The sample consists of about 540,000 distinct CDR3 sequences, approximately 20% of them appearing once. The data were also submitted as part of a second study, on T cells expressing NK-cell markers. In that study: UMIs were included in TCR beta cDNA generated by 5'RACE template switching.

Sequenced here: CD4+ T cells sorted from PBMCs, sampled 11 to 12 days after vaccination. The receptor source for this set is a man between 45 and 60 years old who received an inactivated influenza vaccine.

CDR3 nucleotide sequence: TGTGCCAGCACTGACAGGGCTGGTAATTCACCCCTCCACTTT. The encoded protein is CASTDRAGNSPLHF. V gene TRBV12-3 or TRBV12-4 combines with J gene TRBJ1-6, with 7 bases aligning to TRBD1. The ends lost 7 bases at V and 6 bases at J; junction bases unmatched: 6. There are 14 residues in the CDR3.

This clonotype was seen more than once but under ten times. The gene calls are TRBV25-1 and TRBJ2-5; D perhaps matches TRBD2 (6 bases). The ends were cut back, 8 bases at V and 3 bases at J, with 13 bases in the middle. The CDR3 runs 13 residues. Germline CDR1 reads MGHDK; CDR2 reads SYGVNS. The CDR3 sequence is CASVAPGEETQYF. The CDR3 nucleotides are TGTGCCAGCGTGGCGCCGGGGGAAGAGACCCAGTACTTC.

The genes are TRBV5-1 and TRBJ2-7, with D possibly called TRBD1 or TRBD2 (5 bases each). The CDR3 totals 17 residues. The V end lost 0 bases, the J end lost 1 base, and 17 bases lay between the germline ends. Germline CDR1 is SGHRS and CDR2 is YFSETQ. CDR3 DNA: TGCGCCAGCAGCTTGGGGGACGGTTTGACTTATTCCTACGAGCAGTACTTC. Its protein product is CASSLGDGLTYSYEQYF. Combining the CDR3 with reference TRBV5-1 and TRBJ2-7 gives the whole variable domain KAGVTQTPRYLIKTRGQQVTLSCSPISGHRSVSWYQQTPGQGLQFLFEYFSETQRNKGNFPGRFSGRQFSNSRSEMNVSTLELGDSALYLCASSLGDGLTYSYEQYFGPGTRLTVT.

The chain couples TRBV10-3 to TRBJ2-7; D gene uncertain. Per germline, CDR1 ENHRY and CDR2 SYGVKD. The V gene lost 6 bases and the J gene lost 0 bases, with 12 bases spanning the gap. This CDR3 region has 14 residues. The DNA of the CDR3 is TGTGCCATCAGGAGCCAGGACGGCTCCTACGAGCAGTACTTC. This encodes CAIRSQDGSYEQYF.

This clonotype was observed at least ten times. The V call is TRBV12-3 or TRBV12-4, the J call TRBJ1-5, with D maybe TRBD1 (5 bases). The germline V and J ends were trimmed by 2 bases and 3 bases, with 20 bases remaining between them. This CDR3 region has 18 residues. The CDR3 protein is CASSLRAGGAGANQPQHF. The CDR3 nucleotides are TGTGCCAGCAGTTTAAGGGCCGGCGGGGCAGGCGCCAATCAGCCCCAGCATTTT.

The J gene is TRBJ2-5, the V gene TRBV11-2, with TRBD2 matching 11 bases. CDR1 SGHAT and CDR2 FQNNGV come from the germline V gene. The CDR3 length is 14 residues. V gave up 5 bases and J gave up 5 bases; unmatched junction bases: 4. CDR3 coding DNA: TGTGCCAGCAGCAGGGGACTAGCGGACGAGACCCAGTACTTC. It is translated as CASSRGLADETQYF.

The V gene is TRBV28, the J gene TRBJ2-1, with D possibly matching TRBD2 (6 bases). The germline V gene encodes CDR1 MDHEN and CDR2 SYDVKM. Trimming removed 4 bases at V and 2 bases at J, with 24 bases between. The CDR3 is 19 residues long. This chain's CDR3 is CASSWPGVIRGSTYNEQFF. The CDR3 region has the DNA TGTGCCAGCAGTTGGCCGGGGGTAATAAGAGGCTCGACCTACAATGAGCAGTTCTTC.

The chain carries TRBV12-3 or TRBV12-4 and TRBJ2-1, with TRBD1 matching over 9 bases. Trimming removed 7 bases from V and 8 bases from J; junction bases left unmatched: 6. The CDR3 extends over 13 amino acids. The DNA for the CDR3 is TGTGCCAGCACTAGGGGACAGGGCTATGAGCAGTTCTTC. Translating gives CASTRGQGYEQFF.